The present T cell receptor (beta chain) was sequenced within a study of neurological immune-mediated disorders. Study-wide findings and caveats: Expansion of TCR clones was greatest in HTLV-1-associated myelopathy and smallest in multiple sclerosis, where it fell below that of healthy controls.

This clonotype is termed medium-sized. The target antigen is unknown. The authors produced cDNA by 5'RACE using 10-nucleotide random UMIs. Each sequencing run yielded over 180 million TCR-beta sequences from 15-18 subjects. MiXCR, run by TCRdb on the 5' RACE reads, gives a single entry per CDR3 protein. The sample lists some 16,000 distinct CDR3 sequences, about 15% seen once, with roughly 13% in the top ten. V was pared by 2 bases and J by 7 bases, with 5 bases between. This CDR3 has 12 amino acids. Unsorted libraries were generated from 2 million PBMCs. These cells had been stored in RNAlater at -80 C.

Sequenced: PBMCs. The TCR originated in a man in his 60s with HTLV-1-associated myelopathy (HAM/TSP). The V call is TRBV12-3 or TRBV12-4, the J call TRBJ2-2; maybe TRBD1 (5 bases). CDR3 residues: CASSLQGGELFF. The DNA for the CDR3 is TGTGCCAGCAGTTTACAGGGCGGGGAGCTGTTTTTT.